The rows below give T cell receptor beta chains drawn from one sample of a study of OX40 agonist ivuxolimab in advanced cancers. Repertoires were generated with immunoSEQ multiplex PCR, while TCRdb's copy carries only in-frame clones and drops some. The repertoire holds about 93,000 clones, around nine tenths seen once, with 2% to 3% in the top ten. Sample: CD4+ or CD8+ T cells sorted from blood, taken in a trial of the OX40 agonist ivuxolimab. The receptors stem from an adult with an advanced solid tumor such as melanoma, head and neck, liver or kidney cancer. Each CDR3 is given with its conserved first and last residue. The D gene is left open where the match is weak. Not every row has a clone size; where given, it reads once, few, many or a size class.

D gene,V gene,J gene,clone size,CDR3 protein,CDR3 DNA
.,TRBV6-1,TRBJ1-4,.,CASSASRQVEKLFF,TGTGCCAGCAGTGCCAGCCGCCAGGTTGAAAAACTGTTTTTT
TRBD2,TRBV18,TRBJ2-3,.,CASSPRGTSGSDTQYF,TGTGCCAGCTCACCACGGGGGACTAGCGGGTCAGATACGCAGTATTTT
TRBD2,TRBV6-1,TRBJ2-6,.,CASREGLAGAGGANVLTF,TGTGCCAGCAGAGAAGGACTAGCGGGAGCTGGTGGGGCCAACGTCCTGACTTTC
.,TRBV5-6,TRBJ1-1,.,CASSPDLVGTEAFF,TGTGCCAGCAGCCCAGACTTGGTCGGCACTGAAGCTTTCTTT
.,TRBV28,TRBJ1-3,.,CASSFDRMSGNTIYF,TGTGCCAGCAGTTTTGACCGGATGTCTGGAAACACCATATATTTT
TRBD1,TRBV19,TRBJ2-5,.,CASRDRGRETQYF,TGTGCCAGTAGGGACAGGGGGCGAGAGACCCAGTACTTC
.,TRBV29-1,TRBJ1-1,few,CSVGHMNTEAFF,TGCAGCGTCGGACATATGAACACTGAAGCTTTCTTT
.,TRBV5-1,TRBJ1-1,.,CASSFDGSEAFF,TGCGCCAGCAGCTTTGACGGGAGTGAAGCTTTCTTT
TRBD2,TRBV14,TRBJ2-7,.,CASSHETSRQSYEQYF,TGTGCCAGCAGCCACGAGACTAGCAGACAGTCCTACGAGCAGTACTTC
.,TRBV5-1,TRBJ2-7,.,CASSSFSPFEQYF,TGCGCCAGCAGCTCCTTTTCCCCGTTCGAGCAGTACTTC
.,TRBV11-3,TRBJ1-3,.,CASSFLFSSGNTIYF,TGTGCCAGCAGCTTTTTATTCAGCTCTGGAAACACCATATATTTT
.,TRBV5-1,TRBJ2-2,.,CASSSLTGELFF,TGCGCCAGCAGCTCTTTAACCGGGGAGCTGTTTTTT
.,TRBV9,TRBJ1-3,once,CASSVGGNTIYF,TGTGCCAGCAGCGTAGGGGGAAACACCATATATTTT
.,TRBV18,TRBJ2-3,.,CASSPRQAAGTDTQYF,TGTGCCAGCTCACCAAGGCAGGCGGCCGGCACAGATACGCAGTATTTT
.,TRBV30,TRBJ1-5,.,CAWNSGANQPQHF,TGTGCCTGGAATTCAGGGGCTAATCAGCCCCAGCATTTT
TRBD2,TRBV19,TRBJ2-7,once,CASSKSQREVTGEQYF,TGTGCCAGTAGTAAGTCTCAGCGGGAGGTAACAGGCGAGCAGTACTTC
TRBD2,TRBV2,TRBJ2-5,.,CASGESGRSVETQYF,TGTGCCAGCGGAGAGAGCGGGAGGTCCGTGGAGACCCAGTACTTC
TRBD2,TRBV4-1,TRBJ2-1,.,CASSQDWASGPIYNEQFF,TGCGCCAGCAGCCAAGATTGGGCTAGCGGCCCAATCTACAATGAGCAGTTCTTC
TRBD1,TRBV6-1,TRBJ1-5,once,CASSENRGYSNQPQHF,TGTGCCAGCAGTGAAAACAGGGGCTATAGCAATCAGCCCCAGCATTTT
TRBD1,TRBV19,TRBJ1-5,.,CASSIGRGYLPQHF,TGTGCCAGTAGTATCGGCAGGGGGTATCTGCCCCAGCATTTT
.,TRBV25-1,TRBJ1-5,.,CASRGPISNQPQHF,TGTGCCAGCAGAGGACCTATAAGCAATCAGCCCCAGCATTTT
.,TRBV5-1,TRBJ2-3,.,CASSLGQGDTQYF,TGCGCCAGCAGCTTGGGGCAGGGGGATACGCAGTATTTT
.,TRBV7-9,TRBJ2-5,.,CASKREPQETQYF,TGTGCCAGCAAACGGGAGCCCCAAGAGACCCAGTACTTC
TRBD1,TRBV6-1,TRBJ1-2,few,CASSKDRDYGYTF,TGTGCCAGCAGTAAGGACAGGGACTATGGCTACACCTTC
.,TRBV4-2,TRBJ2-7,.,CASSQDVGVVSYEQYF,TGTGCCAGCAGCCAAGATGTGGGAGTCGTCTCCTACGAGCAGTACTTC
.,TRBV28,TRBJ1-1,.,CASSAKGITEAFF,TGTGCCAGCTCCGCCAAGGGCATCACTGAAGCTTTCTTT
.,TRBV2,TRBJ1-1,.,CASSEAAPGRAFF,TGTGCCAGCAGTGAAGCGGCCCCTGGTCGAGCTTTCTTT
.,TRBV6-6,TRBJ2-5,.,CASSSTTGRLGYF,TGTGCCAGCAGTTCTACAACTGGCAGACTGGGGTACTTC
.,TRBV18,TRBJ1-2,.,CASSPGQNYGYTF,TGTGCCAGCTCACCCGGACAGAACTATGGCTACACCTTC
TRBD1,TRBV10-3,TRBJ2-7,.,CAISPGQGAYEQYF,TGTGCCATCAGTCCGGGACAGGGGGCCTACGAGCAGTACTTC
.,TRBV18,TRBJ1-1,.,CASSPPGATEAFF,TGTGCCAGCTCACCACCAGGGGCCACTGAAGCTTTCTTT
.,TRBV2,TRBJ1-2,few,CASRISTGGYTF,TGTGCCAGCAGGATCTCAACGGGCGGCTACACCTTC
.,TRBV11-1,TRBJ2-7,.,CASSLEELGGQYF,TGTGCCAGCAGCTTAGAAGAATTAGGCGGGCAGTACTTC
.,TRBV27,TRBJ1-6,.,CASRDRLYNSPLHF,TGTGCCAGCAGAGACAGGCTCTATAATTCACCCCTCCACTTT
.,TRBV5-1,TRBJ2-2,.,CASSLQKGDTGELFF,TGCGCCAGCAGCCTACAAAAGGGAGACACCGGGGAGCTGTTTTTT
.,TRBV6-5,TRBJ1-1,.,CASSYSTGVVKAFF,TGTGCCAGCAGTTACTCGACGGGGGTCGTTAAGGCTTTCTTT
.,TRBV19,TRBJ2-1,.,CASSPSWGGSYNEQFF,TGTGCCAGTAGTCCCTCTTGGGGCGGCTCCTACAATGAGCAGTTCTTC
TRBD1,TRBV7-2,TRBJ1-1,.,CASSRKTGLNTEAFF,TGTGCCAGCAGCCGGAAGACAGGGCTTAACACTGAAGCTTTCTTT
TRBD2,TRBV28,TRBJ2-7,.,CASRRAGLGSYEQYF,TGTGCCAGCAGGCGAGCGGGACTGGGCTCCTACGAGCAGTACTTC
.,TRBV6-5,TRBJ1-1,.,CASSSPPRGAFF,TGTGCCAGCAGTTCCCCACCCCGGGGAGCTTTCTTT
.,TRBV4-3,TRBJ1-4,few,CASSQDRQANEKLFF,TGCGCCAGCAGCCAAGACCGACAGGCTAATGAAAAACTGTTTTTT
.,TRBV20-1,TRBJ1-1,few,CSAAPSFEAFF,TGCAGTGCAGCCCCAAGTTTTGAAGCTTTCTTT
TRBD2,TRBV11-2,TRBJ2-7,few,CASSFPSGKGILSYEQYF,TGTGCCAGCAGCTTCCCTAGCGGGAAGGGAATTTTGTCCTACGAGCAGTACTTC
.,TRBV7-2,TRBJ2-6,.,CASSPTQSSGANVLTF,TGTGCCAGCAGCCCGACCCAGAGCTCTGGGGCCAACGTCCTGACTTTC
.,TRBV5-1,TRBJ2-7,.,CASSLPTNQGNEQYF,TGCGCCAGCAGCTTGCCGACCAACCAGGGGAACGAGCAGTACTTC